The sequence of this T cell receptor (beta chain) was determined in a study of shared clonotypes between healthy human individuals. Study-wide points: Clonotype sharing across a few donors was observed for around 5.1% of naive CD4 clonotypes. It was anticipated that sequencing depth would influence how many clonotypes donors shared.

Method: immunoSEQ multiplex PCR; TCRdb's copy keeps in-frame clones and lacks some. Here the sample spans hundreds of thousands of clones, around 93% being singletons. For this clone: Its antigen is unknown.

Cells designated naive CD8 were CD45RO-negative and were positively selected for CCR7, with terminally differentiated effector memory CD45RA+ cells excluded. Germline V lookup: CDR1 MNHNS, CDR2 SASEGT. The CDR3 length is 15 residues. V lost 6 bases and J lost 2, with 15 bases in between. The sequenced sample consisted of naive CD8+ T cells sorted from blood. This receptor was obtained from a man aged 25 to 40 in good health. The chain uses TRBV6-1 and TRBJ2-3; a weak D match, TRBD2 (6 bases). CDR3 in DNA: TGTGCCAGCAGCGGATGGGACTCTGTCACAGATACGCAGTATTTT. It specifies CASSGWDSVTDTQYF.